This TCR beta chain was obtained from a study of blood T cell repertoires in COVID-19. Participants were aged about 18 to 90 years, lived in over 20 US areas, and enrolled virtually. TCRdb keeps only in-frame clones here, not all; method: immunoSEQ multiplex PCR. The table shows about 200,000 clones, with just under 90% occurring only once. Germline V lookup: CDR1 LNHDA, CDR2 SQIVND (reference sequence). This CDR3 region has 15 residues. Trimming took off 7 bases at V and 4 bases at J, with 19 bases between the two ends. This chain connects TRBV19 to TRBJ1-2; D gene unclear. Sequencing was carried out using PBMCs or T cells enriched from blood (not recorded which). The sequence derives from a woman aged 25 to 39 with acute COVID-19. DNA for the CDR3: TGTGCCAGTACCTTAGCCCCAGGCGGGCCCTATGGCTACACCTTC. Its translation: CASTLAPGGPYGYTF.